This TCR beta chain derives from a study of tumor-infiltrating lymphocytes in primary liver carcinoma. TCR beta cDNA was prepared out of about 530 ng total RNA by means of a constant-region primer. Researchers made the TCR beta libraries by running three nested multiplex PCR rounds with slightly modified ARM-PCR. The first two PCR rounds, approximately 10 cycles each, used TRBV1-TRBV30 forward primers and a C-beta reverse primer. Each CDR3 protein gets one entry after TCRdb re-called the multiplex PCR reads with MiXCR. There are hundreds of thousands of distinct CDR3 sequences in the sample; almost 60% occur only once, and around 15% lies in the top ten. Per germline, CDR1 SGHNT and CDR2 YYREEE (reference sequence). This CDR3 is built from 15 residues. Regarding this clonotype: At one boundary the junction diverges from the germline segment, which might be a read error.

Blood RNA was derived from unsorted whole blood, and germline DNA was extracted too. The chain links TRBV5-4 to TRBJ2-3, with D perhaps TRBD2 (5 bases). The receptor was isolated from a young woman with primary liver carcinoma and hepatitis B virus infection. The specimen sequenced was peripheral blood. The CDR3 region is CAISLYGIGTDTEYF. In nucleotides, the CDR3 is TGTGCCATCAGCTTGTACGGGATAGGCACAGATACGGAGTATTTT.